Below are 29 T cell receptor beta chains sequenced from a single sample in a study of blood T cell repertoires in COVID-19. Some clones are missing from TCRdb's copy, which holds only in-frame ones; the method was immunoSEQ multiplex PCR. This table holds 190,000 or so clones, more than 75% found once. What was sequenced was PBMCs or T cells enriched from blood (not recorded which). The source of these receptors is a woman aged 25-40 years who had recovered from COVID-19.

J is TRBJ2-1 and V is TRBV18; 7 bases are shared with TRBD2. This CDR3 comprises 16 residues. Germline lookup yields CDR1 KGHSH and CDR2 LQKENI. Unmatched junction bases numbered 10, after V lost 5 bases and J lost 3 bases. The CDR3 DNA reads TGTGCCAGCTCATCAGGACTAGTACGATTCTACAATGAGCAGTTCTTC. This gives the protein CASSSGLVRFYNEQFF.

This clone was counted a few times. The V gene is TRBV29-1, the J gene TRBJ1-2, with D possibly matching TRBD1 (5 bases). CDR3 length: 9 amino acids. Per germline, CDR1 SQVTM and CDR2 ANQGSEA. Trimming removed 6 bases at V and 8 bases at J, with 7 bases between. The CDR3 here is CSVTEGYTF. In nucleotides, the CDR3 is TGCAGCGTGACAGAGGGCTACACCTTC. The variable domain in full, with the rest retrieved from reference TRBV29-1 and TRBJ1-2, is SAVISQKPSRDICQRGTSLTIQCQVDSQVTMMFWYRQQPGQSLTLIATANQGSEATYESGFVIDKFPISRPNLTFSTLTVSNMSPEDSSIYLCSVTEGYTFGSGTRLTVV.

The J gene is TRBJ1-4, the V gene TRBV2; TRBD1 matches 10 bases. The V segment lost 4 bases and the J segment 7 bases; nucleotides outside the gene matches: 6. The CDR3 spans 15 residues. CDR1 is SNHLY, CDR2 FYNNEI, per germline. The CDR3 DNA reads TGTGCCAGCAGTGTTCGCGGACAGGGGGTTGAAAAACTGTTTTTT. It yields the protein CASSVRGQGVEKLFF.

The chain links TRBV12-3 or TRBV12-4 to TRBJ1-2; D is unclear. With 6 bases removed from V and 5 bases from J, the gap between germline ends came to 7 bases. The length of the CDR3 is 11 residues. CDR3 region: CASSLIYGYTF. The CDR3 DNA follows: TGTGCCAGCAGCCTTATTTATGGCTACACCTTC.

This clone was observed a single time. This chain uses TRBV7-2 with TRBJ2-3, with D perhaps matching TRBD2 (5 bases). From germline, CDR1 is SGHTA and CDR2 FQGNSA. This CDR3 spans 17 amino acids. The V gene lost 0 bases and the J gene lost 6 bases, with 19 bases spanning the gap. The CDR3 sequence: CASSLATGKEDEDTQYF. In DNA, the CDR3 is TGTGCCAGCAGCTTAGCGACGGGGAAGGAGGACGAGGATACGCAGTATTTT.

The chain joins TRBV28 to TRBJ2-1; D not resolved. The CDR3 has 14 residues. Germline values: CDR1 MDHEN, CDR2 SYDVKM. The V end lost 2 bases, the J end lost 8 bases, and 13 bases lay between the germline ends. The CDR3 loop is CASSLKPQTHEQFF. In DNA, the CDR3 is TGTGCCAGCAGTTTAAAGCCCCAAACCCATGAGCAGTTCTTC.

This clone occurred a few times. This rearrangement joins TRBV2 to TRBJ1-5; a weak D match, TRBD1 (6 bases). Germline V lookup: CDR1 SNHLY, CDR2 FYNNEI. CDR3 length equals 15 residues. V was pared by 7 bases and J by 0 bases, with 13 bases between. The CDR3 spells CASIGQPNSNQPQHF. CDR3 in DNA: TGTGCCAGCATCGGACAGCCCAATAGCAATCAGCCCCAGCATTTT.

This chain links TRBV7-9 with TRBJ1-2; 7 bases are shared with TRBD1. The germline CDR1 and CDR2 sequences are SEHNR and FQNEAQ (reference sequence). The CDR3 totals 16 residues. Unmatched junction bases numbered 11, after V lost 1 base and J lost 6 bases. CDR3 DNA: TGTGCCAGCAGCTTAGTGGAGGGGGCGCCTATCCATGGCTACACCTTC. It codes for CASSLVEGAPIHGYTF.

DNA of the CDR3: TGTGCCAGCAGGGTGATTCGGGAAAAACTGTTTTTT. Translated: CASRVIREKLFF. This chain links TRBV2 with TRBJ1-4; no clear D gene. V was shortened by 6 bases and J by 8 bases, with 10 bases between the two germline ends. The CDR3 consists of 12 residues. Germline-derived CDR1 and CDR2 are SNHLY and FYNNEI.

This chain joins TRBV28 and TRBJ2-1; 10 bases line up with TRBD2. CDR3 length: 16 amino acids. The trim removed 3 bases at V and 9 bases at J, leaving 11 bases unmatched. Germline V gives CDR1 MDHEN, CDR2 SYDVKM. The CDR3 coding sequence is TGTGCCAGCAGTTTCTTAGGACTAGCGGATCGTAGTGAGCAGTTCTTC. It is translated as CASSFLGLADRSEQFF.

CDR3 region: CASSLTAGLGKLFF. CDR3 coding DNA: TGTGCCAGCAGTCTGACAGCCGGTCTAGGGAAACTGTTTTTT. The V call is TRBV27, the J call TRBJ1-4, with a tentative D call TRBD1 (5 bases). Germline V gene lookup returns CDR1 MNHEY and CDR2 SMNVEV (reference sequence). V lost 5 bases and J 11 bases, leaving 18 bases between the germline ends. The CDR3 runs to 14 residues.

The V call is TRBV28, the J call TRBJ1-1; D is undetermined. This CDR3 is built from 11 residues. V was trimmed by 3 bases and J by 14 bases, leaving 13 bases between them. Germline V gives CDR1 MDHEN, CDR2 SYDVKM. The CDR3 sequence is CASSFRGKIFF. Written as DNA, the CDR3 is TGTGCCAGCAGTTTCAGAGGGAAGATCTTCTTT.

V gene TRBV5-4 combines with J gene TRBJ1-6; 9 nucleotides line up with TRBD1. Germline V lookup: CDR1 SGHNT, CDR2 YYREEE (reference sequence). J gave up 8 bases and V 4 bases, and 4 bases lay outside the gene matches. The CDR3 consists of 14 residues. The CDR3 loop reads CASSPDRGYSPLHF. In nucleotides, the CDR3 is TGTGCCAGCAGCCCGGACAGGGGTTATTCACCCCTCCACTTT.

In its sample, this clone was seen a few times. The chain uses TRBV9 and TRBJ1-6; 7 bases fit TRBD1. CDR1 and CDR2 (germline): SGDLS, YYNGEE. The CDR3 spans 18 residues. V was pared by 3 bases and J by 5 bases, with 14 bases of the junction left unmatched. The CDR3: CASSDRPFTGTDNSPLHF. CDR3 nucleotides: TGTGCCAGCAGCGACCGACCTTTCACAGGGACAGATAATTCACCCCTCCACTTT.

V is TRBV7-2 and J is TRBJ2-7, with 7 bases fitting TRBD1. CDR3 length: 15 amino acids. The germline V gene encodes CDR1 SGHTA and CDR2 FQGNSA. Unmatched junction bases numbered 6, after V lost 1 base and J lost 3 bases. DNA of the CDR3: TGTGCCAGCAGCTTAGTTGTGACAGGGAACTACGAGCAGTACTTC. Translated, it gives CASSLVVTGNYEQYF.

V and J are TRBV24-1 and TRBJ2-1; unclear D gene. The V gene lost 9 bases and the J gene lost 3 bases, with 11 bases spanning the gap. This CDR3 has 13 amino acids. Germline V lookup: CDR1 KGHDR, CDR2 SFDVKD. CDR3 sequence: CATLDRYYNEQFF. For the CDR3, the DNA is TGTGCCACCCTAGATAGGTACTACAATGAGCAGTTCTTC.

The chain uses TRBV29-1 and TRBJ1-2, with D perhaps TRBD1 (6 bases). Trimming stripped 5 bases from V and 4 bases from J, with 8 bases between. The CDR3 totals 11 residues. Germline-derived CDR1 and CDR2 are SQVTM and ANQGSEA. Written as DNA, the CDR3 is TGCAGCGTTAAGACAGGCTATGGCTACACCTTC. Its protein product is CSVKTGYGYTF.

V usage is TRBV27 and J usage is TRBJ2-7; TRBD2 aligns across 13 bases. The CDR3 contains 16 residues. V trimming: 6 bases; J trimming: 4 bases; junction bases outside the gene matches: 9. CDR1 is MNHEY and CDR2 is SMNVEV in the germline V gene (reference sequence). Here the CDR3 DNA reads TGTGCCAGCAGGGGCCCGACTAGCGGGAGGCCGTACGAGCAGTACTTC. Encoded protein: CASRGPTSGRPYEQYF.

This rearrangement joins TRBV28 to TRBJ1-2; D not resolved. V gave up 10 bases and J gave up 0 bases, with 9 bases separating them. The CDR3 runs 12 residues. Germline CDR1 MDHEN, CDR2 SYDVKM. The DNA for the CDR3 is TGTGCCACCATAGACACTAACTATGGCTACACCTTC. Residues: CATIDTNYGYTF.

This clone was recorded only once. The same CDR3 is also encoded by other DNA sequences in this sample. The chain carries TRBV30 and TRBJ1-5; D is unclear. The CDR3 is 13 amino acids. CDR1 is GTSNPN and CDR2 is SVGIG in the germline V gene (reference sequence). The germline V and J ends were trimmed by 2 bases and 0 bases, with 5 bases remaining between them. CDR3: CAWSTDSNQPQHF. Here the CDR3 DNA reads TGTGCCTGGAGTACAGATAGCAATCAGCCCCAGCATTTT.

The chain links TRBV6-5 to TRBJ2-3; D is unclear. From germline, CDR1 is MNHEY and CDR2 SVGAGI. The germline V and J ends were trimmed by 0 bases and 4 bases, with 8 bases remaining between them. The CDR3 extends over 14 amino acids. The CDR3 reads CASSYSNAADTQYF. The CDR3 DNA reads as TGTGCCAGCAGTTACTCGAATGCAGCAGATACGCAGTATTTT.

The chain uses TRBV7-9 and TRBJ1-1; a weak D match, TRBD1 (5 bases). The CDR3 is 14 amino acids. Germline-derived CDR1 and CDR2 are SEHNR and FQNEAQ (reference sequence). V was trimmed by 4 bases and J by 1 base, leaving 10 bases between them. CDR3 nucleotides: TGTGCCAGCAGCTACCGAACAGGGAACACTGAAGCTTTCTTT. Translation: CASSYRTGNTEAFF.

The J gene is TRBJ2-3, the V gene TRBV28; 9 bases fit TRBD2. V was pared by 11 bases and J by 0 bases, with 3 bases of the junction left unmatched. The CDR3 has 13 amino acids. Per germline, CDR1 MDHEN and CDR2 SYDVKM. The CDR3 loop reads CAAGGASTDTQYF. As DNA, the CDR3 is TGTGCCGCGGGGGGGGCTAGCACAGATACGCAGTATTTT. The full variable domain, its missing parts supplied by reference TRBV28 and TRBJ2-3, is DVKVTQSSRYLVKRTGEKVFLECVQDMDHENMFWYRQDPGLGLRLIYFSYDVKMKEKGDIPEGYSVSREKKERFSLILESASTNQTSMYLCAAGGASTDTQYFGPGTRLTVL.

As DNA, the CDR3 is TGTGCCAGCAGTTTAAGCCAGGATAGCACAGATACGCAGTATTTT. Encoded protein: CASSLSQDSTDTQYF. V usage is TRBV28 and J usage is TRBJ2-3; D is unresolved. Germline lookup yields CDR1 MDHEN and CDR2 SYDVKM. Trimming removed 2 bases at V and 0 bases at J, with 9 bases between. The CDR3 contains 15 residues.

This clone was counted a single time. V usage is TRBV14 and J usage is TRBJ1-4; D may be TRBD1 (5 bases). V dropped 2 bases and J dropped 0 bases, with 10 bases sitting between them. The V gene's germline CDR1 is SGHDN and CDR2 FVKESK. There are 16 residues in the CDR3. CDR3 in amino acids: CASSQPTGPTNEKLFF. In DNA, the CDR3 is TGTGCCAGCAGCCAACCTACAGGTCCAACTAATGAAAAACTGTTTTTT.

J is TRBJ1-1 and V is TRBV6-4, with TRBD1 identical over 7 bases. The junction had 2 bases not matched to a gene; V was cut back by 3 bases and J by 4 bases. The CDR3 runs 13 residues. CDR1 MRHNA and CDR2 SNTAGT come from the germline V gene. The CDR3 loop is CASSEAGGTEAFF. In nucleotides, the CDR3 is TGTGCCAGCAGTGAAGCAGGGGGCACTGAAGCTTTCTTT.

The chain combines TRBV6-2 or TRBV6-3 with TRBJ2-7; TRBD1 matches at 11 bases. Losses at the gene ends were 4 bases for V and 4 bases for J; bases not matched to a gene: 15. Germline CDR1 is MNHEY and CDR2 is SVGEGT. This CDR3 contains 18 residues. CDR3 region: CASSSLPETGQGAYEQYF. The CDR3 DNA sequence: TGTGCCAGCAGTTCCCTACCGGAAACCGGACAGGGGGCGTACGAGCAGTACTTC.

The rearrangement joins TRBV7-9 to TRBJ2-3; maybe TRBD2 (5 bases). The V and J ends lost 4 bases and 4 bases respectively, with 15 bases between them. The CDR3 length is 15 residues. Germline lookup yields CDR1 SEHNR and CDR2 FQNEAQ (reference sequence). CDR3 residues: CASSSAAPVADTQYF. The CDR3 nucleotides are TGTGCCAGCAGCTCAGCGGCCCCCGTCGCAGATACGCAGTATTTT. Combining the CDR3 with reference TRBV7-9 and TRBJ2-3 gives the whole variable domain DTGVSQNPRHKITKRGQNVTFRCDPISEHNRLYWYRQTLGQGPEFLTYFQNEAQLEKSRLLSDRFSAERPKGSFSTLEIQRTEQGDSAMYLCASSSAAPVADTQYFGPGTRLTVL.

This chain uses TRBV23-1 with TRBJ2-1, with D tentatively TRBD2 (5 bases). TRBV23-1 is placed among ORFs of uncertain function. The CDR3 is 15 residues long. The V end lost 6 bases, the J end lost 4 bases, and 16 bases lay between the germline ends. CDR3 sequence: CASSPDCRPYNEQFF. CDR3 in DNA: TGCGCCAGCAGCCCGGACTGTAGACCTTACAATGAGCAGTTCTTC.